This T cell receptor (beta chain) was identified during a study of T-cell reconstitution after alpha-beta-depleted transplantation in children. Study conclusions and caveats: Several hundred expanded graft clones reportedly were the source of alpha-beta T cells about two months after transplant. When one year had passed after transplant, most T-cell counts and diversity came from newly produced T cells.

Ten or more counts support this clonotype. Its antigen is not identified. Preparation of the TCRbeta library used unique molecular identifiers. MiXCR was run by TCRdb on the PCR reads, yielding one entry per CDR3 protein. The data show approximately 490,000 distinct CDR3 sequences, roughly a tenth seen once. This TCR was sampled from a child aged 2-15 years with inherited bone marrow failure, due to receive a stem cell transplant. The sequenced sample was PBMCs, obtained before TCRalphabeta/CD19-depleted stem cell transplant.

CDR3 bases: TGTGCCAGCAGCTCCCGGGACTCTTACGAGCAGTACTTC. Residues: CASSSRDSYEQYF. The J gene is TRBJ2-7, the V gene TRBV7-2, with D possibly being TRBD2 (6 bases). Germline V gene lookup returns CDR1 SGHTA and CDR2 FQGNSA. Between the trimmed V and J ends, which lost 4 bases and 4 bases, there was a span of 11 bases. The CDR3 has 13 residues.